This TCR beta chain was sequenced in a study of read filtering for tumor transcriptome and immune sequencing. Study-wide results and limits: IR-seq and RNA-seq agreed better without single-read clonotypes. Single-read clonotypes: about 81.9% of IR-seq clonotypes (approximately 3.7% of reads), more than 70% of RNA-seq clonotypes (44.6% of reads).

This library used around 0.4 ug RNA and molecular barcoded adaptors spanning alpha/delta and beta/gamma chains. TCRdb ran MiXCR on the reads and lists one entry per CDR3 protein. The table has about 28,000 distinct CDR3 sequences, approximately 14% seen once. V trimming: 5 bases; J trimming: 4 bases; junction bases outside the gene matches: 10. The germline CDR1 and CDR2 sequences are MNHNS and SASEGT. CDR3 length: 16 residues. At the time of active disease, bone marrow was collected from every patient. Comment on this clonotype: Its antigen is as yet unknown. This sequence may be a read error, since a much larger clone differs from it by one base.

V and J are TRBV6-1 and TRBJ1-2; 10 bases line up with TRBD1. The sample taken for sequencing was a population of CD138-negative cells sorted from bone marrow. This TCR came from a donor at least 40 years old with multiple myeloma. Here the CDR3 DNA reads TGTGCCAGCAGTCCATACCCGACAGGGGGCGGCTATGGCTACACCTTC. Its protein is CASSPYPTGGGYGYTF.